These 20 T cell receptor beta chains share one sample of origin, sequenced in a study of blood T cell repertoires in COVID-19 (dated by TCRdb to about 2020). To prepare the library, the immunoSEQ multiplex PCR assay was applied. Entries here come from immuneACCESS through TCRdb and include only in-frame sequences with V and J called. Some clones fail to appear in such tables; in the studies checked, an unresolved V gene covers under half of the shortfall, and the cause of the remainder is unknown. This sample holds about 140,000 clones; approximately 83% were observed only once. Approximately 5.3% of the sample belongs to the ten largest clones. Source material: PBMCs or T cells enriched from blood (not recorded which). The receptor source for this set is a man between 65 and 85 years old who had been exposed to COVID-19.

This clone was counted a single time. The junction does not match germline at one end; this may be a read error. The chain recombines TRBV12-5 with TRBJ2-5; TRBD2 matches at 7 bases. The germline gives CDR1 LGHNT, CDR2 FRNRAP. The CDR3 runs 13 residues. CDR3: CASGLGEGTTQYF. CDR3 nucleotides: TGTGCTAGCGGTTTAGGGGAGGGGACGACCCAGTACTTC.

This clone was observed a few times. The genes are TRBV7-8 and TRBJ2-7, with D possibly matching TRBD2 (5 bases). With 7 bases removed from V and 5 bases from J, the gap between germline ends came to 18 bases. CDR3 length: 14 amino acids. Germline loops: CDR1 SGHVS, CDR2 FQNEAQ. The DNA for the CDR3 is TGTGCCAGCACCGGAGGAAAGTCTTGGGACGAGCAGTACTTC. Its protein is CASTGGKSWDEQYF. Full variable domain (outside the CDR3, taken from reference TRBV7-8 and TRBJ2-7): GAGVSQSPRYKVAKRGQDVALRCDPISGHVSLFWYQQALGQGPEFLTYFQNEAQLDKSGLPSDRFFAERPEGSVSTLKIQRTQQEDSAVYLCASTGGKSWDEQYFGPGTRLTVT.

The chain couples TRBV19 to TRBJ2-1; 9 bases are shared with TRBD2. The ends lost 7 bases at V and 8 bases at J; junction bases unmatched: 12. The CDR3 covers 15 residues. Germline CDR1 is LNHDA and CDR2 is SQIVND (reference sequence). The CDR3 is CASMPLSSGVDEQFF. The CDR3 nucleotides read TGTGCCAGTATGCCGCTATCTAGCGGGGTTGATGAGCAGTTCTTC.

The rearrangement links TRBV4-1 to TRBJ2-6; the match to TRBD2 covers 8 bases. This CDR3 contains 21 residues. The V and J ends lost 3 bases and 0 bases, in that order; junction bases with no gene match: 16. Germline CDR1 reads MGHRA; CDR2 reads YSYEKL. CDR3 bases: TGCGCCAGCAGCCATCTGGATATGAGCGGGGGCGCCTCCTCTGGGGCCAACGTCCTGACTTTC. Its protein product is CASSHLDMSGGASSGANVLTF.

V is TRBV5-8 and J is TRBJ1-2; 8 positions agree with TRBD1. The germline V gene has CDR1 SGHTS and CDR2 YDEGEE. After removal of 0 bases from V and 3 bases from J, the junction contained 1 base not matched to a gene. The length of the CDR3 is 14 residues. CDR3 in amino acids: CASSLAGGDYGYTF. Here the CDR3 DNA reads TGTGCCAGCAGCTTGGCAGGGGGCGACTATGGCTACACCTTC.

This clone was counted a few times. The CDR3 nucleotides are TGTGCCAGCAGCGGGGGACAGGTTGGGCGGATGAACACTGAAGCTTTCTTT. Encoded protein: CASSGGQVGRMNTEAFF. V usage is TRBV14 and J usage is TRBJ1-1; 8 bases line up with TRBD1. V dropped 5 bases and J dropped 0; count of bases not matched to a gene: 11. This CDR3 spans 17 amino acids. Germline CDR1 SGHDN, CDR2 FVKESK.

This chain uses TRBV6-2 or TRBV6-3 with TRBJ2-7, with D tentatively TRBD1 (5 bases). Trimming took 2 bases from V and 1 from J, leaving 6 bases between them. This CDR3 is 13 amino acids long. CDR1 is MNHEY, CDR2 SVGEGT, per germline. Here the CDR3 DNA reads TGTGCCAGCAGTTACACAGGTTCCTACGAGCAGTACTTC. Residues: CASSYTGSYEQYF.

The chain employs TRBV12-5 and TRBJ1-5, with 7 positions matching TRBD1. Germline CDR1 LGHNT, CDR2 FRNRAP. The trim removed 4 bases at V and 7 bases at J, leaving 13 bases unmatched. This CDR3 is built from 16 residues. CDR3 sequence (DNA): TGTGCTAGTGGTTGGAGAGGGGGCGCGGTAAGGCAGCCCCAGCATTTT. Translated, it gives CASGWRGGAVRQPQHF.

This chain connects TRBV23-1 to TRBJ2-7; D unresolved. TRBV23-1 is noted as an ORF with a role that remains uncertain. The CDR3 is 8 residues long. The CDR3 DNA reads as TGCGCCAGCAGTAGCCTGTTTGTC. Its translation: CASSSLFV.

This chain joins TRBV28 and TRBJ1-5; D ambiguous. V lost 3 bases and J 4 bases, leaving 13 bases between the germline ends. Germline values: CDR1 MDHEN, CDR2 SYDVKM. The CDR3 spans 15 residues. The DNA of the CDR3 is TGTGCCAGCAGTTTCCTCCGGGGAGTGAATCAGCCCCAGCATTTT. It is translated as CASSFLRGVNQPQHF.

The chain couples TRBV7-9 to TRBJ2-3; 12 bases line up with TRBD2. V lost 5 bases and J lost 3; bases outside the gene matches: 12. The CDR3 extends over 18 amino acids. Germline CDR1 reads SEHNR; CDR2 reads FQNEAQ (reference sequence). CDR3 protein: CASSTPTSGGEKTDTQYF. The CDR3 DNA reads TGTGCCAGCAGCACCCCGACTAGCGGGGGCGAGAAGACAGATACGCAGTATTTT.

This clone came up once. The chain joins TRBV6-5 to TRBJ2-2; 7 nucleotides align to TRBD1. This CDR3 region has 14 residues. Germline values: CDR1 MNHEY, CDR2 SVGAGI. V was clipped by 8 bases and J by 1 base; unmatched bases: 4. CDR3 in DNA: TGTGCCAGCGGGACAGATTGGAACACCGGGGAGCTGTTTTTT. Translating it yields CASGTDWNTGELFF.

The chain links TRBV27 to TRBJ1-2; D call uncertain. With 1 base removed from V and 5 bases from J, the gap between germline ends came to 20 bases. The CDR3 is 17 residues long. Per germline, CDR1 MNHEY and CDR2 SMNVEV (reference sequence). CDR3 loop: CASSLYPQSSPGYGYTF. The CDR3 DNA is TGTGCCAGCAGTTTATATCCCCAGTCAAGCCCGGGATATGGCTACACCTTC.

The rearrangement links TRBV3-1 (or the pseudogene TRBV3-2) to TRBJ2-7; D remains ambiguous. The CDR3 has 13 amino acids. With 3 bases removed from V and 1 base from J, the gap between germline ends came to 7 bases. CDR1 and CDR2 (germline): LGHDT, YNNKEL (reference sequence). The DNA for the CDR3 is TGTGCCAGCAGCCAGGCTCCGTCCTACGAGCAGTACTTC. Protein: CASSQAPSYEQYF.

The chain has TRBV19 and TRBJ1-4; TRBD1 might be the D (6 bases). Trimming removed 4 bases at V and 0 bases at J, with 12 bases between. Germline V gene sequence: CDR1 LNHDA, CDR2 SQIVND (reference sequence). This CDR3 is built from 16 residues. CDR3 sequence: CASSTTGFATNEKLFF. In DNA form, the CDR3 reads TGTGCCAGTAGTACAACAGGGTTTGCAACTAATGAAAAACTGTTTTTT.

The chain joins TRBV6-7 to TRBJ1-1, with a tentative D call TRBD1 (5 bases). TRBV6-7 is marked as an open reading frame, function uncertain. This CDR3 comprises 18 residues. Trimming shortened V by 2 bases and J by 1 base, and 20 bases separated the two germline ends. CDR3 region: CASSYNSGVKWGNTEAFF. The CDR3, as DNA: TGTGCCAGCAGTTACAACTCGGGGGTTAAATGGGGGAACACTGAAGCTTTCTTT.

The sample holds a few counts of this clone. This chain links TRBV3-1 (or the pseudogene TRBV3-2) with TRBJ1-6; perhaps TRBD1 as D (5 bases). Germline V gives CDR1 LGHDT, CDR2 YNNKEL (reference sequence). The V end lost 1 base, the J end lost 3 bases, and 16 bases lay between the germline ends. The CDR3 runs 18 residues. The CDR3 nucleotides are TGTGCCAGCAGCCAAGGGGGCTTCCGTGGGATCTATAATTCACCCCTCCACTTT. Translated: CASSQGGFRGIYNSPLHF.

The V gene is TRBV18, the J gene TRBJ2-7, with 11 bases that match TRBD1. Trimming removed 3 bases from V and 4 bases from J; junction bases left unmatched: 2. Germline CDR1 KGHSH, CDR2 LQKENI. The CDR3 covers 14 residues. CDR3 amino acids: CASSPGTGGYEQYF. The DNA of the CDR3 is TGTGCCAGCTCACCCGGGACAGGGGGGTACGAGCAGTACTTC.

This clone has a handful of counts. V is TRBV5-4 and J is TRBJ1-4, with a weak D call TRBD1 (5 bases). The CDR3 contains 15 residues. V was pared by 3 bases and J by 6 bases, with 15 bases between. The V gene's germline CDR1 is SGHNT and CDR2 YYREEE (reference sequence). DNA for the CDR3: TGTGCCAGCAGCTCGAAACAGGAGACCCATGAAAAACTGTTTTTT. Translation gives CASSSKQETHEKLFF.

The rearrangement joins TRBV18 to TRBJ1-6; D call uncertain. The CDR3 runs to 15 residues. Germline V gene sequence: CDR1 KGHSH, CDR2 LQKENI. The V end lost 0 bases, the J end lost 7 bases, and 10 bases lay between the germline ends. The CDR3 loop reads CASSPPGGENSPLHF. The CDR3 DNA reads TGTGCCAGCTCACCACCGGGCGGGGAAAATTCACCCCTCCACTTT.